Each of the 27 T cell receptor beta chains below was sequenced from the same sample in a study of CD4 T cells in relation to SARS-CoV-2 and coronaviruses. The antigens for these receptors are not known. The unexposed donors gave CD4+ T cells in about 2011-2019, prior to COVID-19. Isolation of CD4+ T cells took place after around 11 days in culture. The repertoire was sequenced with immunoSEQ multiplex PCR; TCRdb's copy has only in-frame clones and lacks some. The sample carries under 30,000 clones, 65% to 80% recorded once. Material for sequencing was CD4+ T cells from PBMCs, cultured in vitro. The receptors shown here come from a human donor in good health.

The chain employs TRBV7-3 and TRBJ2-1, with a tentative D call TRBD2 (6 bases). The germline V gene encodes CDR1 SGHTA and CDR2 FQGTGA. The CDR3 sequence is 15 residues long. Trimming cost V 5 bases and J 6 bases, with 17 bases left between them. The CDR3 DNA reads TGTGCCAGCAGCCCCCAAACGGCGGGGACCAATGAGCAGTTCTTC. Translated: CASSPQTAGTNEQFF.

The chain uses TRBV5-4 and TRBJ1-1; 7 nucleotides align to TRBD1. V gave up 4 bases and J gave up 10 bases; unmatched junction bases: 13. Germline loops: CDR1 SGHNT, CDR2 YYREEE (reference sequence). The CDR3 is 14 residues long. The CDR3, as DNA: TGTGCCAGCAGCCTCCGACAGGGTAGGGGACGAGCTTTCTTT. Translation: CASSLRQGRGRAFF.

This chain links TRBV6-5 with TRBJ1-5; weak D call: TRBD1 (6 bases). Trimming pared 4 bases from V and 6 bases from J, leaving 19 bases between. CDR1 is MNHEY, CDR2 SVGAGI, per germline. This CDR3 contains 16 residues. CDR3 sequence: CASSSSGQIGLQPQHF. Here the CDR3 DNA reads TGTGCCAGCAGTTCCTCGGGACAAATTGGACTTCAGCCCCAGCATTTT.

The chain links TRBV7-2 to TRBJ2-5; 9 bases match TRBD2. Germline loops: CDR1 SGHTA, CDR2 FQGNSA. Trimming at V came to 4 bases and at J to 4 bases, leaving 16 bases not matched to a gene. This CDR3 has 18 amino acids. This CDR3 reads CASSSPTMRGGLRETQYF. CDR3 in DNA: TGTGCCAGCAGCTCACCGACTATGCGGGGGGGCTTAAGAGAGACCCAGTACTTC.

V is TRBV9 and J is TRBJ2-2, with D unresolved. There are 17 residues in the CDR3. Germline V gives CDR1 SGDLS, CDR2 YYNGEE. Trimming took 1 base from V and 3 from J, leaving 16 bases between them. The DNA of the CDR3 is TGTGCCAGCAGCGTACCTGCCTTCCGCCCGGACACCGGGGAGCTGTTTTTT. Its protein product is CASSVPAFRPDTGELFF.

This chain uses TRBV10-3 with TRBJ1-1; D is uncertain. Germline V gene data show CDR1 as ENHRY and CDR2 as SYGVKD. This CDR3 has 12 residues. V gave up 0 bases and J gave up 5 bases, with 4 bases separating them. CDR3 sequence reads: CAISESLTEAFF. In nucleotides, the CDR3 is TGTGCCATCAGTGAGTCGCTTACTGAAGCTTTCTTT.

The gene calls are TRBV10-3 and TRBJ1-1; TRBD1 aligns across 10 bases. V lost 7 bases to trimming and J lost 0 bases; unmatched junction nucleotides: 5. This CDR3 region has 15 residues. Looked up from germline, CDR1 is ENHRY and CDR2 is SYGVKD. CDR3 nucleotides: TGTGCCATCATGAGGGACAGGGGAATGAACACTGAAGCTTTCTTT. Its protein is CAIMRDRGMNTEAFF.

The chain uses TRBV25-1 and TRBJ1-1; D is unclear. With 3 bases removed from V and 6 bases from J, the gap between germline ends came to 14 bases. The CDR3 length is 14 residues. Germline V gives CDR1 MGHDK, CDR2 SYGVNS. The CDR3 here is CASSETGRVPEAFF. The CDR3 DNA reads TGTGCCAGCAGTGAGACGGGAAGAGTCCCTGAAGCTTTCTTT.

To note about this clone: The germline gene is not matched at one end of the junction; a read error may be the cause. Additional DNA sequences in this sample encode the identical CDR3. This rearrangement joins TRBV11-2 to TRBJ2-5; D ambiguous. Germline lookup yields CDR1 SGHAT and CDR2 FQNNGV. The CDR3 loop spans 14 amino acids. This CDR3 is CASSQTTNQETQYF. The DNA for the CDR3 is TGCGCCAGCAGCCAAACAACTAACCAAGAGACCCAGTACTTC.

This chain connects TRBV2 to TRBJ2-5; the match to TRBD1 covers 7 bases. This CDR3 contains 13 residues. V lost 10 bases, J lost 5 bases, and 10 bases stayed unmatched. Per germline, CDR1 SNHLY and CDR2 FYNNEI. CDR3 residues: CATALRGRETQYF. The CDR3 DNA reads as TGTGCCACCGCCTTGAGGGGGCGGGAGACCCAGTACTTC.

The rearrangement joins TRBV19 to TRBJ1-5; TRBD1 matches at 7 bases. The V gene's germline CDR1 is LNHDA and CDR2 SQIVND (reference sequence). The J segment lost 7 bases and the V segment lost 4 bases, leaving 7 bases of the junction unmatched. The CDR3 is made up of 14 amino acids. Here the CDR3 reads CASSNPGGKQPQHF. CDR3 coding DNA: TGTGCCAGTAGTAACCCAGGGGGTAAGCAGCCCCAGCATTTT.

The CDR3 region is CASSPNRMDRGGGNTIYF. DNA for the CDR3: TGTGCCAGCTCACCAAACAGGATGGACAGGGGAGGTGGAAACACCATATATTTT. The chain carries TRBV18 and TRBJ1-3; 9 bases agree with TRBD1. V was clipped by 2 bases and J by 3 bases; unmatched bases: 11. The CDR3 is 18 amino acids. The germline V gene has CDR1 KGHSH and CDR2 LQKENI. Based on the CDR3 plus reference TRBV18 and TRBJ1-3, the full variable domain is NAGVMQNPRHLVRRRGQEARLRCSPMKGHSHVYWYRQLPEEGLKFMVYLQKENIIDESGMPKERFSAEFPKEGPSILRIQQVVRGDSAAYFCASSPNRMDRGGGNTIYFGEGSWLTVV.

Points on this clone: At one end, the junction sequence differs from germline, possibly due to a read error. This rearrangement joins TRBV7-7 to TRBJ2-5; 15 bases fit TRBD2. Germline lookup yields CDR1 SSHAT and CDR2 FNYEAQ (reference sequence). This CDR3 is built from 18 residues. This CDR3 is CASSSASGTSGRLETQYF. In nucleotides, the CDR3 is TGTGCTAGCAGCTCCGCATCTGGGACTAGCGGGAGGTTAGAGACCCAGTACTTC.

V and J are TRBV4-2 and TRBJ2-1; D possibly corresponds to TRBD2 (6 bases). Trimming stripped 1 base from V and 0 bases from J, with 10 bases between. This CDR3 region has 16 residues. The germline V gene has CDR1 LGHNA and CDR2 YNFKEQ. The CDR3 DNA follows: TGTGCCAGCAGCCAAGCGGGGAGGATCTCCTACAATGAGCAGTTCTTC. The encoded protein is CASSQAGRISYNEQFF.

There are a few counts of this clone. V usage is TRBV7-8 and J usage is TRBJ1-2, with D perhaps matching TRBD1 (6 bases). Germline V gene data show CDR1 as SGHVS and CDR2 as FQNEAQ. The CDR3 is made up of 13 amino acids. V lost 1 base and J lost 7, with 10 bases in between. The CDR3 spells CASSLEGDAGYTF. As DNA, the CDR3 is TGTGCCAGCAGCTTAGAGGGGGACGCTGGCTACACCTTC.

The chain combines TRBV11-3 with TRBJ1-1; D gene uncertain. The CDR3 has 13 residues. The germline V gene encodes CDR1 SGHNT and CDR2 YENEEA. Trimming took 5 bases from V and 1 from J, leaving 8 bases between them. CDR3 coding DNA: TGTGCCAGCAGCAAGGACCAGAACACTGAAGCTTTCTTT. Encoded protein: CASSKDQNTEAFF.

This rearrangement joins TRBV7-9 to TRBJ1-1; D gene ambiguous. CDR3 length equals 14 residues. CDR1 is SEHNR, CDR2 FQNEAQ, per germline (reference sequence). Trimming removed 4 bases from V and 0 bases from J, with 9 bases in between. The CDR3, as DNA: TGTGCCAGCAGCTCTGGGAGTTTGAACACTGAAGCTTTCTTT. Translation: CASSSGSLNTEAFF. The variable domain in full, with the rest retrieved from reference TRBV7-9 and TRBJ1-1, is DTGVSQNPRHKITKRGQNVTFRCDPISEHNRLYWYRQTLGQGPEFLTYFQNEAQLEKSRLLSDRFSAERPKGSFSTLEIQRTEQGDSAMYLCASSSGSLNTEAFFGQGTRLTVV.

The chain has TRBV7-2 and TRBJ2-5, with 11 bases fitting TRBD2. The CDR3 consists of 15 residues. Losses at the gene ends were 4 bases for V and 2 bases for J; bases not matched to a gene: 3. The germline gives CDR1 SGHTA, CDR2 FQGNSA. The CDR3 loop reads CASSSTSGGQETQYF. In DNA form, the CDR3 reads TGTGCCAGCAGCTCCACTAGCGGGGGTCAAGAGACCCAGTACTTC.

This clone turned up a few times. The rearrangement uses TRBV5-6 and TRBJ2-7; D ambiguous. Germline-derived CDR1 and CDR2 are SGHDT and YYEEEE. V lost 1 base and J 0 bases, leaving 14 bases between the germline ends. CDR3 length equals 16 residues. DNA of the CDR3: TGTGCCAGCAGCTTGAAGGGTTTGAAGAGCTCCTACGAGCAGTACTTC. Translated, it gives CASSLKGLKSSYEQYF.

This sequence joins TRBV3-1 (or the pseudogene TRBV3-2) and TRBJ2-5; 10 bases line up with TRBD2. V dropped 4 bases and J dropped 6; count of bases not matched to a gene: 8. Germline V CDR1 and CDR2: LGHDT, YNNKEL (reference sequence). The CDR3 loop spans 15 amino acids. The chain's CDR3 is CASSLTSGEKKTQYF. The CDR3 DNA is TGTGCCAGCAGCCTCACTAGCGGGGAAAAGAAGACCCAGTACTTC.

The J gene is TRBJ1-4, the V gene TRBV25-1; 8 bases are shared with TRBD1. In germline, CDR1 is MGHDK, CDR2 SYGVNS. The V and J ends lost 3 bases and 8 bases, in that order; junction bases with no gene match: 8. This CDR3 contains 15 residues. The CDR3 protein is CASSDQDRVGEKLFF. The DNA of the CDR3 is TGTGCCAGCAGTGACCAGGACAGGGTTGGCGAAAAACTGTTTTTT.

The V call is TRBV13, the J call TRBJ2-2; D is ambiguous. The CDR3 runs to 16 residues. Germline values: CDR1 PRHDT, CDR2 FYEKMQ (reference sequence). Trimming left V 3 bases short and J 4 bases short, with 15 bases between. The CDR3: CASSFGRIRGTGELFF. The CDR3 DNA reads as TGTGCCAGCAGCTTCGGAAGGATTCGAGGCACCGGGGAGCTGTTTTTT. The full variable domain, in which reference TRBV13 and TRBJ2-2 provide the parts outside the CDR3, is AAGVIQSPRHLIKEKRETATLKCYPIPRHDTVYWYQQGPGQDPQFLISFYEKMQSDKGSIPDRFSAQQFSDYHSELNMSSLELGDSALYFCASSFGRIRGTGELFFGEGSRLTVL.

This clone appeared a few times. The CDR3 loop reads CASSPAGDWRSPLHF. The DNA of the CDR3 is TGTGCCAGCAGCCCCGCTGGTGATTGGCGCTCACCCCTCCACTTT. The chain joins TRBV11-2 to TRBJ1-6; D is unresolved. V gave up 5 bases and J gave up 10 bases, with 18 bases separating them. The germline V gene has CDR1 SGHAT and CDR2 FQNNGV. CDR3 size: 15 residues. Complete variable domain (other parts from reference TRBV11-2 and TRBJ1-6): EAGVAQSPRYKIIEKRQSVAFWCNPISGHATLYWYQQILGQGPKLLIQFQNNGVVDDSQLPKDRFSAERLKGVDSTLKIQPAKLEDSAVYLCASSPAGDWRSPLHFGNGTRLTVT.

The gene calls are TRBV19 and TRBJ2-2; TRBD2 aligns across 8 bases. This CDR3 is 18 amino acids long. Losses at the gene ends were 2 bases for V and 5 bases for J; bases not matched to a gene: 13. Germline V gene sequence: CDR1 LNHDA, CDR2 SQIVND (reference sequence). CDR3 protein: CASSISPHRSGETGELFF. DNA of the CDR3: TGTGCCAGTAGTATATCCCCCCATCGTAGCGGGGAAACCGGGGAGCTGTTTTTT.

The V and J genes are TRBV19 and TRBJ2-3; no clear D. CDR3 length: 14 residues. Germline V lookup: CDR1 LNHDA, CDR2 SQIVND (reference sequence). Trimming took off 1 base at V and 0 bases at J, with 5 bases between the two ends. The CDR3 nucleotides are TGTGCCAGTAGTATAGGATTAAGCACAGATACGCAGTATTTT. As protein: CASSIGLSTDTQYF.

This clone was seen a few times. This chain links TRBV6-2 or TRBV6-3 with TRBJ2-5, with D possibly being TRBD2 (6 bases). The CDR3 is 15 residues long. The V end was cut by 4 bases, the J end by 2 bases, with 14 bases between. Germline lookup yields CDR1 MNHEY and CDR2 SVGEGT. This CDR3 reads CASSLGGVRQETQYF. In DNA, the CDR3 is TGTGCCAGCAGTTTGGGCGGGGTGCGACAAGAGACCCAGTACTTC.

The chain uses TRBV6-2 or TRBV6-3 and TRBJ2-1; TRBD1 matches 7 bases. V shed 6 bases, J shed 8 bases, and the junction held 10 bases outside the gene matches. This CDR3 region has 14 residues. The germline V gene has CDR1 MNHEY and CDR2 SVGEGT. DNA for the CDR3: TGTGCCAGCAGCGACAGGGTTGGATTTTATGAGCAGTTCTTC. The encoded protein is CASSDRVGFYEQFF.